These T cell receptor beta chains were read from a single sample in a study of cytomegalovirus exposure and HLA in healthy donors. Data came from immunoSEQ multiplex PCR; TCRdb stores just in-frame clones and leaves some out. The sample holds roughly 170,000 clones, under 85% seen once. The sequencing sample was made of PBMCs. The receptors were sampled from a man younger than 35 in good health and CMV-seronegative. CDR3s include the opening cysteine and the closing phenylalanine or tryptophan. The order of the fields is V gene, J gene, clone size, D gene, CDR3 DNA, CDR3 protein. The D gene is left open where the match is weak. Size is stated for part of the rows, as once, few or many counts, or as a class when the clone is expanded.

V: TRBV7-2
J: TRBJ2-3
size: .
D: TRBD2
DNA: TGTGCCAGCAGCTCCCCGCGGCTAGCGGGAGTGGCAGATACGCAGTATTTT
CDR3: CASSSPRLAGVADTQYF

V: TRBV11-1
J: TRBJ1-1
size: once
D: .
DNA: TGTGCCAGCAGCTTAGCCTCCGGGTATTCTATCGAAGCTTTCTTT
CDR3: CASSLASGYSIEAFF

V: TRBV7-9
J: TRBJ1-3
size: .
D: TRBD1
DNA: TGTGCCAGCAGCGACAGGGGCGACGGAGACTCTGGAAACACCATATATTTT
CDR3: CASSDRGDGDSGNTIYF

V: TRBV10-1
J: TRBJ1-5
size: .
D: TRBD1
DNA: TGCGCCAGCAGCTGGGACAGGACATATAGCAATCAGCCCCAGCATTTT
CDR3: CASSWDRTYSNQPQHF

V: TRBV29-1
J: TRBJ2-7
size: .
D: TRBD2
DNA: TGCAGCGCCGGAGGGACTAGCGGGGGCACCCAGCAGTACTTC
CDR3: CSAGGTSGGTQQYF

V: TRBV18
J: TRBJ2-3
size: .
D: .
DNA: TGTGCCAGCTCACCACGGCTAGCTGCAGATACGCAGTATTTT
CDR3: CASSPRLAADTQYF

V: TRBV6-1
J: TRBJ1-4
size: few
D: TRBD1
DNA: TGTGCCAGCAGTGAACTAGGACAGGGTGCAAAACTGTTTTTT
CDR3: CASSELGQGAKLFF

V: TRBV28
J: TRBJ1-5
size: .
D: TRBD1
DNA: TGTGCCAGCAGTTTTCTCGGACAGGGGGATTGGCCCCAGCATTTT
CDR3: CASSFLGQGDWPQHF

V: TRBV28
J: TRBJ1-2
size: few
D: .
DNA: TGTGCCAGCAGTTTAGCACCCGGGGGGTCCTATGGCTACACCTTC
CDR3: CASSLAPGGSYGYTF

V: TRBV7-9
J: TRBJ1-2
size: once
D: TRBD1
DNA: TGTTCCAGCAGTGGGATGAGAGACAGGGGGCGGGGCTACACCTTC
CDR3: CSSSGMRDRGRGYTF

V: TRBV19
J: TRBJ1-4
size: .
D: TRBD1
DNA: TGTGCCAGTAGTCCCCCGGACAGGCGTAATGAAAAACTGTTTTTT
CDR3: CASSPPDRRNEKLFF

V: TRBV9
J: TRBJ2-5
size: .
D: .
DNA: TGTGCCAGCAGCCCAGAGGGGGGGCAAGGGCAAGAGACCCAGTACTTC
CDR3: CASSPEGGQGQETQYF

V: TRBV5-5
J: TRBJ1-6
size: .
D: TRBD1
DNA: TGTGCCAGCAGTCCCCGGCCAGGGGGCGTTTCACCCCTCCACTTT
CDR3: CASSPRPGGVSPLHF

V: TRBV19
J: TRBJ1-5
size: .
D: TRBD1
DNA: TGTGCCAGTGACCAGACAGGGGTCATTAATCAGCCCCAGCATTTT
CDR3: CASDQTGVINQPQHF

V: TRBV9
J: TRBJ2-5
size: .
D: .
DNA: TGTGCCAGCAGCGTCTCCCCCCGAGCCCGCACAGGGACCCAGTACTTC
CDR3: CASSVSPRARTGTQYF

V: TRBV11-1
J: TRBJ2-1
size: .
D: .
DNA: TGTGCCAGCAGCTTAGGGTCGATAGGGGCCTACAATGAGCAGTTCTTC
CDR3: CASSLGSIGAYNEQFF

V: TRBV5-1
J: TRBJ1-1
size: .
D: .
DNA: TGCGCCAGCAGCTGGGGCGCTGGCACTGAAGCTTTCTTT
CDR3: CASSWGAGTEAFF

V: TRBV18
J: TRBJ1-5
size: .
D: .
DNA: TGTGCCAGCTCACCGGACAGAGATCAGCCCCAGCATTTT
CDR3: CASSPDRDQPQHF

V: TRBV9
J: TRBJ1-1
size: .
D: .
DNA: TGTGCCAGCAGCGTAGTCAAGGGAAATAGCGTGGACACTGAAGCTTTCTTT
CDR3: CASSVVKGNSVDTEAFF

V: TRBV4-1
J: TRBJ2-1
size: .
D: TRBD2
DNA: TGCGCCAGCAGCCAACCAACTAGCGGTTTAAAAAATGAGCAGTTCTTC
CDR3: CASSQPTSGLKNEQFF

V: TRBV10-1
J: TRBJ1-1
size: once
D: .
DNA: TGCGCCAGCAGTTCTGACAAGGAAATCACTGAAGCTTTCTTT
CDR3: CASSSDKEITEAFF

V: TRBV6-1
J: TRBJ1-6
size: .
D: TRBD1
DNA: TGTGCCAGCAGTGAAATCCCGGCGGGACAGCTTTCTTCACCCCTCCACTTT
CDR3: CASSEIPAGQLSSPLHF

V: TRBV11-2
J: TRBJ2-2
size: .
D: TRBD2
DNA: TGTGCCAGCAGCCATCCGAGACTAGCGGGAGCCGGGGAGCTGTTTTTT
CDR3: CASSHPRLAGAGELFF

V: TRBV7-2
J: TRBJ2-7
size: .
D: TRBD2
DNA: TGTGCCAGCAGCTACCTCGGACTAGCGGGCCACGAGCAGTACTTC
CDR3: CASSYLGLAGHEQYF

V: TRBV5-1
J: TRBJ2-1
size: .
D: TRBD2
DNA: TGCGCCAGCAGCGGGACTAGCGGGAGGTTCGATGAGCAGTTCTTC
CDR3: CASSGTSGRFDEQFF

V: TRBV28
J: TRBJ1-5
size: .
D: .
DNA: TGTGCCAGCAGTTTACTATCCCGAGATCAGCCCCAGCATTTT
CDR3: CASSLLSRDQPQHF

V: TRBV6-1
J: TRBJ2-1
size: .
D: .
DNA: TGTGCCAGCAGTGACTTTGTTGGTAGTTACAATGAGCAGTTCTTC
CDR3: CASSDFVGSYNEQFF

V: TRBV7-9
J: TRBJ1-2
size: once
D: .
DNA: TGTGCCAGCAGCTGGGACTACAACTATGGCTACACCTTC
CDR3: CASSWDYNYGYTF

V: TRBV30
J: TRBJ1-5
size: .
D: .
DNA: TGTGCCTGGAGTCGCCCCACTCGGCCCCAGCATTTT
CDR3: CAWSRPTRPQHF

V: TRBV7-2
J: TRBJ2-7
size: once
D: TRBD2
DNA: TGTGCCAGCGCCGGACTAGCCGGGTACGAGCAGTACTTC
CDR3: CASAGLAGYEQYF

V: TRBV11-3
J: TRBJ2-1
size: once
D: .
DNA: TGTGCCAGCAGTGAGAAAAAGCGGGTTCAGTTCTTC
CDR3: CASSEKKRVQFF

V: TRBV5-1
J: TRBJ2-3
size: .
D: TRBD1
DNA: TGCGCCAGCAGGACAGGGAGCACAGATACGCAGTATTTT
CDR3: CASRTGSTDTQYF

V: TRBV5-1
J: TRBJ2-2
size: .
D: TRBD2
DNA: TGCGCCAGCAGCTTGAAGGGGACTAGCGGGATTATGGCCGGGGAGCTGTTTTTT
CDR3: CASSLKGTSGIMAGELFF

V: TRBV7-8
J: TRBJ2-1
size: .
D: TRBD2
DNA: TGTGCCAGCAGCTTAGCGGGACTAGCGGGGGGTTTATACAATGAGCAGTTCTTC
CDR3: CASSLAGLAGGLYNEQFF

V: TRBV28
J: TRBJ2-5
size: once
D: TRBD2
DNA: TGTGCCAGCAGTCCCGACGTAATGGGGACTAGCGGAGAAGAGACCCAGTACTTC
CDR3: CASSPDVMGTSGEETQYF

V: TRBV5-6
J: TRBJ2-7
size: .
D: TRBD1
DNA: TGTGCCAGCAGCTTTGGGGGACAGGGGTTCTACGAGCAGTACTTC
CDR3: CASSFGGQGFYEQYF

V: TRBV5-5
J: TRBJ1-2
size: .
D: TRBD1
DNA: TGTGCCAGCAGCCTTGGACAGGCGGGCGGCTACACCTTC
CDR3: CASSLGQAGGYTF

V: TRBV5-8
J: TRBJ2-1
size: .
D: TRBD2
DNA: TGTGCCAGCAGACTTGGGCTAGCGGGCTACAATGAGCAGTTCTTC
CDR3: CASRLGLAGYNEQFF

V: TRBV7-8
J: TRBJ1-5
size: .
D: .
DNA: TGTGCCAGCAGCTTAATAATGGCCGGGAATCAGCCCCAGCATTTT
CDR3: CASSLIMAGNQPQHF

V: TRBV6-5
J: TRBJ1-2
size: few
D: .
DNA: TGTGCCAGCAGCCGTGGGACAAGGGAGCACTATGGCTACACCTTC
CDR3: CASSRGTREHYGYTF

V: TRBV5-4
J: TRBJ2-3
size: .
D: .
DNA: TGTGCCAGCAGCTTCCGCGGAACCCCACCCACAGATACGCAGTATTTT
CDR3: CASSFRGTPPTDTQYF

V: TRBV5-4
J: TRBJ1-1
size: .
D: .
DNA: TGTGCCAGCAGGTATGACAAGACGAACACTGAAGCTTTCTTT
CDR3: CASRYDKTNTEAFF

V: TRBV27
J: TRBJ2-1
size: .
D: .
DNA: TGTGCCAGCAGTTTATCGGCATACTCCTACAATGAGCAGTTCTTC
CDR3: CASSLSAYSYNEQFF

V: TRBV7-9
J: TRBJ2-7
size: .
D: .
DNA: TGTGCCAGCAGCTTAAACAGATACGAGCAGTACTTC
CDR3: CASSLNRYEQYF

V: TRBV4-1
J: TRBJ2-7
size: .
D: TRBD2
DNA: TGCGCCAGCAGCCAAGCTTCTAGCGGAGCCTACGAGCAGTACTTC
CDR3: CASSQASSGAYEQYF

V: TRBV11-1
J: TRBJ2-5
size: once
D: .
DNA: TGTGCCAGCAGCTCCGGGGTGGGTGAGACCCAGTACTTC
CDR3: CASSSGVGETQYF

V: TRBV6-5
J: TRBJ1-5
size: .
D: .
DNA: TGTGCCAGCAGCTATGGGCGGGATCAGCCCCAGCATTTT
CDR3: CASSYGRDQPQHF

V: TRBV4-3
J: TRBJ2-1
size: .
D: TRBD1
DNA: TGCGCCAGCAGCCAAACACAGGGGGTATATGAGCAGTTCTTC
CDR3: CASSQTQGVYEQFF

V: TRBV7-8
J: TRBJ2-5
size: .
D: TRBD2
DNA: TGTGCCAGCAGCTTAGGACTAGCACAAGAGACCCAGTACTTC
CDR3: CASSLGLAQETQYF

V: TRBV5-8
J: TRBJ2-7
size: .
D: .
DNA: TGTGCCAGCAGCCACGACAGGATACGTTCCTACGAGCAGTACTTC
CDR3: CASSHDRIRSYEQYF

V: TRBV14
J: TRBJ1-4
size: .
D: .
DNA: TGTGCCAGCAGCCAAGCATTTATCGGGTTAAGCAATGAAAAACTGTTTTTT
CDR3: CASSQAFIGLSNEKLFF

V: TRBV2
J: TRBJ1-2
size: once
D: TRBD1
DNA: TGTGCCAGCAGTGAAGGACAGGGTCTCGATGGCTACACCTTC
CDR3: CASSEGQGLDGYTF

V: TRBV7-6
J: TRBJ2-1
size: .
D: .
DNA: TGTGCCAGCAGCTTTGGGTCAGGTGGTTACAATGAGCAGTTCTTC
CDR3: CASSFGSGGYNEQFF

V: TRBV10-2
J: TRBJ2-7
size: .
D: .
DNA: TGCGCCAGCAGTGAGTTTCGGGACGAGCAGTACTTC
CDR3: CASSEFRDEQYF